This T cell receptor (beta chain) was sequenced in a study of CD8+ T cells in alopecia areata. General study findings and limits: The study found tofacitinib significantly decreased scalp clonality and expanded CD8+ clones among the top 100.

Extracted RNA was reverse transcribed into cDNA, the sequencing template. The protocol was immunoSEQ multiplex PCR, while the TCRdb copy is restricted to in-frame clones and leaves out a portion. The data show 200,000 or so clones, 55% to 75% seen once. This clone was seen a handful of times. Its antigen is currently unknown. CDR3 size: 13 residues. Trimming shortened V by 1 base and J by 7 bases, and 11 bases separated the two germline ends. Germline values: CDR1 SEHNR, CDR2 FQNEAQ (reference sequence). Treatment of the sample: oral pan-JAK inhibitor, 5-10 mg twice daily. Sorted out of PBMCs were CD4+ T cells and CD8+ T cells.

The starting material was CD4+ T cells sorted from blood, obtained at week 24, from a patient treated with tofacitinib. This receptor was taken from a human donor with alopecia areata. The J gene is TRBJ2-7, the V gene TRBV7-9; tentative D call: TRBD2 (6 bases). For the CDR3, the DNA is TGTGCCAGCAGCTTAGACGGGGGAGGAGAGCAGTACTTC. It yields the protein CASSLDGGGEQYF.